This T cell receptor (beta chain) was obtained from a study of blood T cells in healthy people across ages. Study-level findings and limits: Higher diversity, along with more naive CD4+ cells, distinguished long-lived donors from aged donors.

The second PCR ran roughly 7 to 12 cycles with a sample-barcoded 5' primer and J-beta primers. TCRdb reanalysed the 5' RACE reads using MiXCR and keeps one entry per CDR3 protein. The sample contains some 1 million distinct CDR3 sequences, under 45% of which appear only once. This CDR3 contains 12 residues. Trimming took 4 bases from V and 7 from J, leaving 8 bases between them. On this clonotype: What it binds is not known.

This TCR derives from a woman aged 55-69 years in good health. What was sequenced was blood. The gene calls are TRBV12-3 or TRBV12-4 and TRBJ2-1; D unclear. Here the CDR3 reads CASSSRDNEQFF. The CDR3 region has the DNA TGTGCCAGCAGTTCTAGGGATAATGAGCAGTTCTTC.